This note documents a single TCR beta chain sequence. The antigen remains unidentified. The sort gate was single viable CD3+CD4+CD8-CD45RO+ cells for memory CD4+ T cells. Positive selection with CD4 microbeads enriched total CD4+ T cells. In germline, CDR1 is SGHAT, CDR2 FQNNGV. With V trimmed by 1 base and J by 2 bases, 6 bases remained unmatched. This CDR3 has 16 amino acids. The data are from a study of memory CD4+ T cells and cytomegalovirus serostatus. Study overall: Donors were healthy Belgian adults, fewer than ten CMV seropositive and approximately 25 seronegative.

Overall study findings and caveats: CD4+ memory repertoires contained about 40% of the 164 reported CMV TCRbeta sequences.

Generated by immunoSEQ multiplex PCR, the TCRdb table keeps only in-frame clones and is missing some. The sample contains under 45,000 clones, approximately 80% of which appear only once. Material: memory CD4+ T cells from blood. The source is an adult in good health and CMV-seronegative. This chain links TRBV11-2 with TRBJ2-5; 8 bases agree with TRBD1. The CDR3 sequence: CASSLANRGRQETQYF. The DNA for the CDR3 is TGTGCCAGCAGCTTAGCAAACAGGGGGAGGCAAGAGACCCAGTACTTC.